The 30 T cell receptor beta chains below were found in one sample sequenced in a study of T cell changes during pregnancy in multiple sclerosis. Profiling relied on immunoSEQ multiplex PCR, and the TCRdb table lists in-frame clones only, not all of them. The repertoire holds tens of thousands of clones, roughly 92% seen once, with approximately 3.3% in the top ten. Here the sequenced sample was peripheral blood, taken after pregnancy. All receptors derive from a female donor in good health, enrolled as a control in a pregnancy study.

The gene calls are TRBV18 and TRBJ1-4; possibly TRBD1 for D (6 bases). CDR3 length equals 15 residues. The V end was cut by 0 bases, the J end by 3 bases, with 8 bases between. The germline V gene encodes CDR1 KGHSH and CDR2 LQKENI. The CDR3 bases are TGTGCCAGCTCACCACCTAGGACAGCTAATGAAAAACTGTTTTTT. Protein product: CASSPPRTANEKLFF. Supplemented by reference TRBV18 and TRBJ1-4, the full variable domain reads NAGVMQNPRHLVRRRGQEARLRCSPMKGHSHVYWYRQLPEEGLKFMVYLQKENIIDESGMPKERFSAEFPKEGPSILRIQQVVRGDSAAYFCASSPPRTANEKLFFGSGTQLSVL.

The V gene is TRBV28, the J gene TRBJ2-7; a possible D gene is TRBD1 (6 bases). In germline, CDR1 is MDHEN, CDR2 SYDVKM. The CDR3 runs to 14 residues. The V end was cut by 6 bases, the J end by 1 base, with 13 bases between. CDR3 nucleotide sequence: TGTGCCAGCAGCCCAATCGGACAGTCCTACGAGCAGTACTTC. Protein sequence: CASSPIGQSYEQYF.

The CDR3 here is CASSLDTHQPQHF. CDR3 DNA: TGCGCCAGCAGCTTGGACACCCATCAGCCCCAGCATTTT. The chain uses TRBV5-1 and TRBJ1-5; D ambiguous. Germline CDR1 is SGHRS and CDR2 is YFSETQ. The V gene lost 0 bases and the J gene lost 5 bases, with 6 bases spanning the gap. This CDR3 comprises 13 residues.

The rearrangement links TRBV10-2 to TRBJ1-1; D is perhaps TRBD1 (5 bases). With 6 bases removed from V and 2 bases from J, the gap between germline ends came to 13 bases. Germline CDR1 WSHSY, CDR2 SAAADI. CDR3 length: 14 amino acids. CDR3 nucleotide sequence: TGCGCCAGCAGCGTACAAGGGGTAAACACTGAAGCTTTCTTT. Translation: CASSVQGVNTEAFF.

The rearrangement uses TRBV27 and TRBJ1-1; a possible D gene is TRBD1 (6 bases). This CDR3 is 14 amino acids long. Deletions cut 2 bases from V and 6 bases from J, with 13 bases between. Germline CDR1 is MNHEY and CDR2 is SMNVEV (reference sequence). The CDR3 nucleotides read TGTGCCAGCAGTTTAGCAGGGGCTAACGCTGAAGCTTTCTTT. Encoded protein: CASSLAGANAEAFF.

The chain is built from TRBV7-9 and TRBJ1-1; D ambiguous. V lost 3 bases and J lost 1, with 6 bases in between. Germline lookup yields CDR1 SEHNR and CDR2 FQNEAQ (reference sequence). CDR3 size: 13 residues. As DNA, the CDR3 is TGTGCCAGCAGCTTGGCGGGGAACACTGAAGCTTTCTTT. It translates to CASSLAGNTEAFF.

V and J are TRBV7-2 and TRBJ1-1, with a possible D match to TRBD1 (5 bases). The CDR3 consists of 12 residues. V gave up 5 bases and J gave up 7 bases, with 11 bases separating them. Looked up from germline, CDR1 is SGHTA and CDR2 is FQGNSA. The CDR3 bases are TGTGCCAGCAGCCCAGGGTGGGGTGAAGCTTTCTTT. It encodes CASSPGWGEAFF.

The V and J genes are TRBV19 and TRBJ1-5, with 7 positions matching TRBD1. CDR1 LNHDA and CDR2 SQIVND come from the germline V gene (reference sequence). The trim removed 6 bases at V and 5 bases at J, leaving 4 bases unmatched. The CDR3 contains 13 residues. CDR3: CASSTTGDQPQHF. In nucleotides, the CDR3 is TGTGCCAGTAGCACAACAGGGGATCAGCCCCAGCATTTT.

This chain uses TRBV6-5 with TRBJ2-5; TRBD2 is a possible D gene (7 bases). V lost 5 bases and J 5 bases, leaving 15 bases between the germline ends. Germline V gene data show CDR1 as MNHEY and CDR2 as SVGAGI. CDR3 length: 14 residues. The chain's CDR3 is CASSTIGGRETQYF. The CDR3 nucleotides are TGTGCCAGCAGTACCATCGGGGGGCGGGAGACCCAGTACTTC.

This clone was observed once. In DNA, the CDR3 is TGCGCCAGCAGTGAGTCGACGGGTGCAACTAATGAAAAACTGTTTTTT. It yields the protein CASSESTGATNEKLFF. V is TRBV10-1 and J is TRBJ1-4; D is unresolved. V was pared by 0 bases and J by 0 bases, with 8 bases between. The length of the CDR3 is 16 residues. The germline gives CDR1 WNHNN, CDR2 SYGVQD (reference sequence).

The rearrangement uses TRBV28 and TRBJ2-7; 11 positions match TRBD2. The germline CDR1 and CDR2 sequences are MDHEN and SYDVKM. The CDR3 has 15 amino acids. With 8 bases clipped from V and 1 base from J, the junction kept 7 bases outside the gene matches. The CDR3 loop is CASRKTSGASYEQYF. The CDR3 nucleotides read TGTGCCAGCCGAAAGACTAGCGGGGCATCCTACGAGCAGTACTTC.

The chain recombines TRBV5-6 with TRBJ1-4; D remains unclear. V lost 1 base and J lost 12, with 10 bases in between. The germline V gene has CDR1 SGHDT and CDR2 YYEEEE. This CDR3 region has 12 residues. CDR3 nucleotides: TGTGCCAGCAGCTTGACGGGTACGCAACTGTTTTTT. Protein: CASSLTGTQLFF.

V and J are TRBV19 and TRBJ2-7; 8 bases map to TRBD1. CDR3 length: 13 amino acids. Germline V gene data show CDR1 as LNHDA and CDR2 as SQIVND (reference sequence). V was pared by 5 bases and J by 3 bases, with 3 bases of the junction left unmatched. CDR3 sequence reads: CASSAGTGYEQYF. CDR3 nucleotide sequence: TGTGCCAGTAGTGCCGGGACAGGCTACGAGCAGTACTTC.

CDR3: CASSQGFAGGQADTQYF. CDR3 DNA: TGCGCCAGCAGCCAAGGGTTTGCGGGGGGGCAAGCAGATACGCAGTATTTT. V is TRBV4-1 and J is TRBJ2-3; 9 nucleotides agree with TRBD2. The V gene end was trimmed by 1 base and the J gene end by 4 bases; junction bases not matched to a gene: 9. Germline CDR1 reads MGHRA; CDR2 reads YSYEKL. The CDR3 length is 17 residues.

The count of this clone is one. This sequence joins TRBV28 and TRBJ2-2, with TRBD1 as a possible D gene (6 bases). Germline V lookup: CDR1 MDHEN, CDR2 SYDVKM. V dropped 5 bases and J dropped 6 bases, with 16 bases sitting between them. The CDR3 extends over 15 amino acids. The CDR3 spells CASSLRIEGAGELFF. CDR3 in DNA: TGTGCCAGCAGTCTACGGATCGAGGGGGCCGGGGAGCTGTTTTTT.

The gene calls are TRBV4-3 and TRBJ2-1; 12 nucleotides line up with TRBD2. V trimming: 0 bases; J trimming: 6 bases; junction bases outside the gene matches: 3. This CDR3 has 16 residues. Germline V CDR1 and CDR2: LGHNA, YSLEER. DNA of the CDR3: TGCGCCAGCAGCCAAGAGGGACTAGCGGGTGTCAATGAGCAGTTCTTC. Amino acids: CASSQEGLAGVNEQFF.

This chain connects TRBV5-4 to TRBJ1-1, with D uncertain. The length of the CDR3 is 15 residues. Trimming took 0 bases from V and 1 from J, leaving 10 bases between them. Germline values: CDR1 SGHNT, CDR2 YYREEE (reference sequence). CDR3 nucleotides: TGTGCCAGCAGCTTGGCGCTCATGGCGAACACTGAAGCTTTCTTT. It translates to CASSLALMANTEAFF.

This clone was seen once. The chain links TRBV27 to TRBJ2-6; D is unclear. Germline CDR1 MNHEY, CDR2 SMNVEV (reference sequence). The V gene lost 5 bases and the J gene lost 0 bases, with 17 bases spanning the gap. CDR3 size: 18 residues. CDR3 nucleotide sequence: TGTGCCAGCAGTCTTAAAATACCTTACAGCTCTGGGGCCAACGTCCTGACTTTC. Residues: CASSLKIPYSSGANVLTF.

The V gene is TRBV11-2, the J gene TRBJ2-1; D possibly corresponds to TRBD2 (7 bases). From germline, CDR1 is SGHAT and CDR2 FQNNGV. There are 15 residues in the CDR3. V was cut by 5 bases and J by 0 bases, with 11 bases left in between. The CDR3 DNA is TGTGCCAGCAGCCCGGGGGGCGGCTCCTACAATGAGCAGTTCTTC. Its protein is CASSPGGGSYNEQFF.

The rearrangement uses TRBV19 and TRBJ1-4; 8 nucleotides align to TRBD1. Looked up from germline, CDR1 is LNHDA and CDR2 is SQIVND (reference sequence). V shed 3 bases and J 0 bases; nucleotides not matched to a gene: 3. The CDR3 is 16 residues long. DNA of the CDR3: TGTGCCAGTAGTATCGAACAGGGGGCAACTAATGAAAAACTGTTTTTT. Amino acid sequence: CASSIEQGATNEKLFF.

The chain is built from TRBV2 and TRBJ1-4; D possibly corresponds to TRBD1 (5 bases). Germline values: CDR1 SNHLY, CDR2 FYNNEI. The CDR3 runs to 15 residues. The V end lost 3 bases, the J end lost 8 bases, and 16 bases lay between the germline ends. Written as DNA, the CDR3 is TGTGCCAGCAGTGACGTTTGGGGGGAGAACGAAAAACTGTTTTTT. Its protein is CASSDVWGENEKLFF.

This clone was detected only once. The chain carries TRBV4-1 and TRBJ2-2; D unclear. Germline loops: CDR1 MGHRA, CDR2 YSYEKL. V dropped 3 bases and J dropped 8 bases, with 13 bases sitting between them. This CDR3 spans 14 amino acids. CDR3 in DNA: TGCGCCAGCAGCCACGAGGAGACGTCAGGGGAGCTGTTTTTT. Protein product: CASSHEETSGELFF.

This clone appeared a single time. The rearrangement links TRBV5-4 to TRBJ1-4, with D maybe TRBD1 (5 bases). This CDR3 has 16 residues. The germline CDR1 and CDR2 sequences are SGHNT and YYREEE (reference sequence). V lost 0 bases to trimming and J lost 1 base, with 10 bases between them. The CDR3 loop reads CASSLGGEGTNEKLFF. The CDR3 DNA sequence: TGTGCCAGCAGCTTGGGAGGGGAGGGAACTAATGAAAAACTGTTTTTT.

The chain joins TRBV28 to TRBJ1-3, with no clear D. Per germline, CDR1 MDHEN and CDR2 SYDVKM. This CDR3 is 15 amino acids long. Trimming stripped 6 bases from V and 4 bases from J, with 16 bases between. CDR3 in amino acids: CASRGGPAVGNTIYF. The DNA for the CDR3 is TGTGCCAGCAGGGGTGGGCCAGCAGTAGGAAACACCATATATTTT.

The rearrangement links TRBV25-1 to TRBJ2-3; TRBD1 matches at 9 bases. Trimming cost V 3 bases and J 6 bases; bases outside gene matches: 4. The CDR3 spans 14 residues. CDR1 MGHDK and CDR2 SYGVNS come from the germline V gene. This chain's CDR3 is CASSDGTGPDTQYF. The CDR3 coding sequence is TGTGCCAGCAGTGACGGGACAGGGCCGGATACGCAGTATTTT.

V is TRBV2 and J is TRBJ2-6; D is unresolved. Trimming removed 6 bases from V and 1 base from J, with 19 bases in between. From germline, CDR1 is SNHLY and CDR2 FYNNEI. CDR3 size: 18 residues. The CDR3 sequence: CASSPDTFHHSGANVLTF. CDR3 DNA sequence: TGTGCCAGCAGCCCCGACACATTCCACCATTCTGGGGCCAACGTCCTGACTTTC. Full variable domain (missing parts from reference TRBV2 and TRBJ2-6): EPEVTQTPSHQVTQMGQEVILRCVPISNHLYFYWYRQILGQKVEFLVSFYNNEISEKSEIFDDQFSVERPDGSNFTLKIRSTKLEDSAMYFCASSPDTFHHSGANVLTFGAGSRLTVL.

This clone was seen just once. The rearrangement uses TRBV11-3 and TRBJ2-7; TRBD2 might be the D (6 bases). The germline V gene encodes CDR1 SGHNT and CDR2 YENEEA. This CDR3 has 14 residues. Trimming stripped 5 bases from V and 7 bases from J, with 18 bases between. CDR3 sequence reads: CASSQDATGREQYF. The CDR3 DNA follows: TGTGCCAGCAGCCAAGACGCTACTGGGAGGGAGCAGTACTTC.

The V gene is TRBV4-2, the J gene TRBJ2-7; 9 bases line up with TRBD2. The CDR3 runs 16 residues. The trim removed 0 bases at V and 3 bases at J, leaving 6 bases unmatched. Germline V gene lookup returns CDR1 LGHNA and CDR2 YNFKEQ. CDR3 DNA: TGTGCCAGCAGCCAAGATTTCACTAGCGGGTACTACGAGCAGTACTTC. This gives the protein CASSQDFTSGYYEQYF.

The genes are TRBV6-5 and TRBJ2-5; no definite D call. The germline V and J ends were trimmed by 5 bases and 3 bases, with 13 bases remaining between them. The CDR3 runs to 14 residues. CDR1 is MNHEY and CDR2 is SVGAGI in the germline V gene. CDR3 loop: CASSPLGSKETQYF. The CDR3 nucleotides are TGTGCCAGCAGTCCCCTGGGCTCAAAAGAGACCCAGTACTTC.

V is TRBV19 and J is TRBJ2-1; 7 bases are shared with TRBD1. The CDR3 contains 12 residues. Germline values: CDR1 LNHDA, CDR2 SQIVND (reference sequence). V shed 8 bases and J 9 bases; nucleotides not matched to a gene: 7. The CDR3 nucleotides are TGTGCCAGTCGGTGGACAGGAGGTGAGCAGTTCTTC. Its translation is CASRWTGGEQFF.